These 17 T cell receptor beta chains came from one sample sequenced in a study of Tregs in tolerant kidney transplant recipients. Profiled with immunoSEQ multiplex PCR; TCRdb holds only in-frame clones, not every one. Found here are approximately 69,000 clones, about 89% of them singletons; the top ten hold about 0.36%. Material: CD4+ T cells from blood, obtained before the transplant. These receptors all stem from a human donor who received a combined kidney and bone marrow transplant.

V is TRBV27 and J is TRBJ2-6; 10 bases are shared with TRBD1. Per the germline V gene, CDR1 is MNHEY and CDR2 is SMNVEV (reference sequence). The CDR3 sequence is 17 residues long. Losses at the gene ends were 5 bases for V and 4 bases for J; bases not matched to a gene: 8. CDR3 in DNA: TGTGCCAGCAGTACGGGACAGGGGTTCGGGGGGGCCAACGTCCTGACTTTC. This encodes CASSTGQGFGGANVLTF. Based on the CDR3 plus reference TRBV27 and TRBJ2-6, the full variable domain is EAQVTQNPRYLITVTGKKLTVTCSQNMNHEYMSWYRQDPGLGLRQIYYSMNVEVTDKGDVPEGYKVSRKEKRNFPLILESPSPNQTSLYFCASSTGQGFGGANVLTFGAGSRLTVL.

Details on this clone: Compared with germline, one end of the junction differs, possibly owing to a read error. The chain combines TRBV18 with TRBJ1-1; 9 bases align to TRBD1. Germline loops: CDR1 KGHSH, CDR2 LQKENI. The CDR3 is 15 amino acids. CDR3 in DNA: TGTGCCAGCTCACAAACAGGGGGCCTGAAAACTGAAGCTTTCTTT. The encoded protein is CASSQTGGLKTEAFF.

This clone was counted once. The V gene is TRBV5-1, the J gene TRBJ1-5; D not certain. The CDR3 loop spans 14 amino acids. Deletions cut 4 bases from V and 1 base from J, with 9 bases between. The germline CDR1 and CDR2 sequences are SGHRS and YFSETQ. The chain's CDR3 is CASSPEGSNQPQHF. The CDR3 region has the DNA TGCGCCAGCAGCCCTGAGGGAAGCAATCAGCCCCAGCATTTT.

CDR3 coding DNA: TGTGCCAGCAGTTTATGGCCGGGACTAGCGGGAATGAGCTCCTACGAGCAGTACTTC. Its protein product is CASSLWPGLAGMSSYEQYF. The chain recombines TRBV28 with TRBJ2-7, with TRBD2 matching over 13 bases. The CDR3 extends over 19 amino acids. The germline CDR1 and CDR2 sequences are MDHEN and SYDVKM. Germline trimming cut 0 bases from V and 0 bases from J; bases unmatched to any gene: 8.

This chain links TRBV6-5 with TRBJ2-3, with 9 positions matching TRBD1. The V gene end was trimmed by 4 bases and the J gene end by 3 bases; junction bases not matched to a gene: 5. Germline lookup yields CDR1 MNHEY and CDR2 SVGAGI. The CDR3 contains 15 residues. CDR3 in DNA: TGTGCCAGCAGTTCCCGGGACAGGGATACAGATACGCAGTATTTT. Protein: CASSSRDRDTDTQYF.

The V gene is TRBV18, the J gene TRBJ2-2, with a weak D call TRBD1 (6 bases). From germline, CDR1 is KGHSH and CDR2 LQKENI. Trimming cost V 4 bases and J 6 bases, with 9 bases left between them. This CDR3 region has 13 residues. This chain's CDR3 is CASSQGDAGELFF. CDR3 sequence (DNA): TGTGCCAGCTCACAGGGGGACGCCGGGGAGCTGTTTTTT.

The sample holds one count of this clone. The J gene is TRBJ2-1, the V gene TRBV7-3; TRBD1 is a possible D gene (5 bases). In germline, CDR1 is SGHTA, CDR2 FQGTGA. This CDR3 contains 16 residues. Trimming removed 5 bases at V and 7 bases at J, with 21 bases between. The CDR3 sequence is CASSIDRLTTKNEQFF. DNA of the CDR3: TGTGCCAGCAGCATAGACAGACTGACAACTAAGAATGAGCAGTTCTTC.

The chain is built from TRBV28 and TRBJ1-5, with a possible D match to TRBD1 (6 bases). Germline V gene lookup returns CDR1 MDHEN and CDR2 SYDVKM. The germline V and J ends were trimmed by 7 bases and 0 bases, with 16 bases remaining between them. This CDR3 has 16 amino acids. The CDR3 region has the DNA TGTGCCAGCAACGGGGACAACCGCAATAGCAATCAGCCCCAGCATTTT. Amino acid sequence: CASNGDNRNSNQPQHF.

V gene TRBV11-1 combines with J gene TRBJ2-5, with 7 bases fitting TRBD1. There are 14 residues in the CDR3. CDR1 is SGHAT, CDR2 FQDESV, per germline (reference sequence). V gave up 5 bases and J gave up 5 bases; unmatched junction bases: 8. The CDR3 region is CASSRNTGAETQYF. The DNA for the CDR3 is TGTGCCAGCAGCCGCAACACAGGGGCCGAGACCCAGTACTTC.

The chain combines TRBV2 with TRBJ2-2; perhaps TRBD2 as D (5 bases). The CDR3 sequence is 15 residues long. Per the germline V gene, CDR1 is SNHLY and CDR2 is FYNNEI. V was trimmed by 3 bases and J by 4 bases, leaving 12 bases between them. CDR3 residues: CASSDAGTGTGELFF. Here the CDR3 DNA reads TGTGCCAGCAGTGATGCGGGCACGGGCACCGGGGAGCTGTTTTTT.

V and J are TRBV2 and TRBJ1-1; possible D gene TRBD1, 6 bases. The CDR3 is 14 amino acids. Germline values: CDR1 SNHLY, CDR2 FYNNEI. V was pared by 3 bases and J by 1 base, with 9 bases between. CDR3 sequence (DNA): TGTGCCAGCAGTGACAGGGGACGGAACACTGAAGCTTTCTTT. Protein product: CASSDRGRNTEAFF.

The gene calls are TRBV4-1 and TRBJ1-5; TRBD1 aligns across 8 bases. Germline V gene data show CDR1 as MGHRA and CDR2 as YSYEKL. CDR3 length: 14 amino acids. Trimming at V came to 3 bases and at J to 9 bases, leaving 7 bases not matched to a gene. This CDR3 is CASSQLTGTGPQHF. CDR3 nucleotides: TGCGCCAGCAGCCAGTTGACAGGGACAGGGCCCCAGCATTTT.

The V call is TRBV2, the J call TRBJ2-1; 8 bases fit TRBD2. The CDR3 contains 15 residues. In germline, CDR1 is SNHLY, CDR2 FYNNEI. J was trimmed by 4 bases and V by 4 bases; bases with no gene match: 6. CDR3 residues: CASSGLAGGYNEQFF. In nucleotides, the CDR3 is TGTGCCAGCAGTGGTTTGGCGGGGGGATACAATGAGCAGTTCTTC.

The chain employs TRBV7-6 and TRBJ2-1; 8 bases match TRBD2. From germline, CDR1 is SGHVS and CDR2 FNYEAQ. The CDR3 covers 16 residues. After removal of 5 bases from V and 0 bases from J, the junction contained 6 bases not matched to a gene. CDR3 in amino acids: CASSHTSGHSYNEQFF. The CDR3 DNA follows: TGTGCCAGCAGCCACACTAGCGGCCACTCCTACAATGAGCAGTTCTTC.

The chain recombines TRBV14 with TRBJ2-2, with D perhaps TRBD2 (5 bases). The CDR3 has 15 amino acids. The germline V and J ends were trimmed by 2 bases and 1 base, with 8 bases remaining between them. Germline lookup yields CDR1 SGHDN and CDR2 FVKESK. CDR3 DNA sequence: TGTGCCAGCAGCCAATTTGCGGGGAACACCGGGGAGCTGTTTTTT. Its translation is CASSQFAGNTGELFF. Drawing the rest from reference TRBV14 and TRBJ2-2, the complete variable domain is EAGVTQFPSHSVIEKGQTVTLRCDPISGHDNLYWYRRVMGKEIKFLLHFVKESKQDESGMPNNRFLAERTGGTYSTLKVQPAELEDSGVYFCASSQFAGNTGELFFGEGSRLTVL.

This rearrangement joins TRBV5-1 to TRBJ2-5; 9 positions match TRBD1. CDR3 length equals 14 residues. From germline, CDR1 is SGHRS and CDR2 YFSETQ. Trimming at V came to 4 bases and at J to 3 bases, leaving 4 bases not matched to a gene. Here the CDR3 DNA reads TGCGCCAGCAGCCCGGGACAGGGAGAAGAGACCCAGTACTTC. It encodes CASSPGQGEETQYF.

The rearrangement joins TRBV15 to TRBJ2-3; 13 nucleotides match TRBD2. The trim removed 0 bases at V and 5 bases at J, leaving 5 bases unmatched. Per the germline V gene, CDR1 is LNHNV and CDR2 is YYDKDF (reference sequence). The CDR3 consists of 17 residues. CDR3 sequence reads: CATSRDGTSGTGDTQYF. CDR3 DNA sequence: TGTGCCACCAGCAGAGACGGGACTAGCGGGACAGGAGATACGCAGTATTTT.